Below are 28 T cell receptor beta chains sequenced from a single sample in a study of T cells expressing NK-cell markers. TCRdb reprocessed the 5' RACE reads, with one entry per CDR3 protein and no DNA. The sample's table shows about 160,000 distinct CDR3 sequences. The specimen was blood T cells: a sorted CD56 or NKG2C T cell subset, CD4+ or CD8+ T cells, or bulk PBMC T cells (not recorded which). The receptors here all came from a man between 18 and 69 years old in good health.

The genes are TRBV28 and TRBJ2-1; TCRdb designates TRBD2, a call that cannot be tested without DNA. The CDR3 covers 15 residues. CDR1 is MDHEN, CDR2 SYDVKM, per germline. CDR3 loop: CASSSQRGEYNEQFF. Filled out from reference TRBV28 and TRBJ2-1, the complete variable domain reads DVKVTQSSRYLVKRTGEKVFLECVQDMDHENMFWYRQDPGLGLRLIYFSYDVKMKEKGDIPEGYSVSREKKERFSLILESASTNQTSMYLCASSSQRGEYNEQFFGPGTRLTVL.

CDR3 amino acids: CASSPGTGGGATNEKLFF. The chain has TRBV12-3 or TRBV12-4 and TRBJ1-4; TCRdb's D gene call, TRBD1, goes unchecked for lack of DNA. The CDR3 loop spans 18 amino acids.

This chain's CDR3 is CASSLRGGEETQYF. The chain has TRBV5-4 and TRBJ2-5; TCRdb proposes TRBD2, but this gene call is untestable without DNA. The germline V gene encodes CDR1 SGHNT and CDR2 YYREEE (reference sequence). This CDR3 spans 14 amino acids.

The rearrangement links TRBV7-9 to TRBJ1-5. The CDR3 spans 14 residues. Germline assignment: CDR1 SEHNR and CDR2 FQNEAQ (reference sequence). CDR3 protein: CASSLGGNRQPQHF.

The J gene is TRBJ2-1, the V gene TRBV7-8; TCRdb's D gene call, TRBD1, goes unchecked for lack of DNA. This CDR3 comprises 19 residues. The germline V gene encodes CDR1 SGHVS and CDR2 FQNEAQ. CDR3 sequence reads: CASSTTGTVERGGYNEQFF.

The chain is built from TRBV4-1 and TRBJ2-1; checking the TCRdb D call of TRBD2 is not possible without DNA. Germline CDR1 is MGHRA and CDR2 is YSYEKL. The CDR3 extends over 15 amino acids. The CDR3 protein is CASSQEGLASNEQFF.

The chain links TRBV2 to TRBJ2-3. From germline, CDR1 is SNHLY and CDR2 FYNNEI. The CDR3 totals 15 residues. The CDR3 loop reads CASSLDGDSTDTQYF.

The rearrangement links TRBV13 to TRBJ1-1. From germline, CDR1 is PRHDT and CDR2 FYEKMQ (reference sequence). This CDR3 has 15 residues. CDR3 sequence: CASSSPPRGNTEAFF.

The chain employs TRBV7-9 and TRBJ2-3; TCRdb's D gene call, TRBD1, goes unchecked for lack of DNA. Germline V gene lookup returns CDR1 SEHNR and CDR2 FQNEAQ (reference sequence). The length of the CDR3 is 16 residues. This CDR3 reads CASSLVAGVAADTQYF.

This chain connects TRBV4-2 to TRBJ1-4; as DNA is missing, the TRBD1 call by TCRdb cannot be tested. The CDR3 consists of 15 residues. CDR1 and CDR2 from the germline V gene are LGHNA and YNFKEQ. CDR3: CASSQEGQTNEKLFF.

This chain connects TRBV6-4 to TRBJ2-3; no DNA is available, so the TRBD1 call from TCRdb remains unchecked. Looked up from germline, CDR1 is MRHNA and CDR2 is SNTAGT. The CDR3 has 15 residues. CDR3 sequence reads: CASSDDPRSTDTQYF.

V usage is TRBV28 and J usage is TRBJ1-1; there is no DNA to check the TCRdb D call of TRBD1. The germline V gene has CDR1 MDHEN and CDR2 SYDVKM. This CDR3 comprises 14 residues. The CDR3: CASMFLGTGTEAFF.

The rearrangement joins TRBV2 to TRBJ2-2. Germline CDR1 is SNHLY and CDR2 is FYNNEI. The CDR3 has 12 amino acids. The CDR3 is CAIQTNTGELFF.

V and J are TRBV2 and TRBJ2-5; the TCRdb D gene call, TRBD1, has no DNA to confirm it. Germline V gene data show CDR1 as SNHLY and CDR2 as FYNNEI. There are 14 residues in the CDR3. The CDR3: CASSSGDLKETQYF.

The chain employs TRBV28 and TRBJ2-3; TCRdb proposes TRBD1, but this gene call is untestable without DNA. There are 14 residues in the CDR3. Looked up from germline, CDR1 is MDHEN and CDR2 is SYDVKM. The chain's CDR3 is CASSSRQETDTQYF. The full variable domain, with the rest looked up from reference TRBV28 and TRBJ2-3, is DVKVTQSSRYLVKRTGEKVFLECVQDMDHENMFWYRQDPGLGLRLIYFSYDVKMKEKGDIPEGYSVSREKKERFSLILESASTNQTSMYLCASSSRQETDTQYFGPGTRLTVL.

V gene TRBV3-1 combines with J gene TRBJ2-7. There are 15 residues in the CDR3. Germline V gives CDR1 LGHDT, CDR2 YNNKEL (reference sequence). CDR3 residues: CASSQERQGPYEQYF.

The V and J genes are TRBV2 and TRBJ1-1; the D call from TCRdb, TRBD1, cannot be confirmed without DNA. CDR3 length equals 14 residues. CDR1 and CDR2 from the germline V gene are SNHLY and FYNNEI. CDR3 residues: CASSTHRADTEAFF.

The rearrangement uses TRBV27 and TRBJ2-1. CDR1 and CDR2 from the germline V gene are MNHEY and SMNVEV (reference sequence). This CDR3 contains 15 residues. The CDR3 loop reads CASREQTSSYNEQFF.

V gene TRBV6-4 combines with J gene TRBJ2-7; TCRdb gives TRBD2 as the D gene, but with no DNA this cannot be confirmed. Germline V gives CDR1 MRHNA, CDR2 SNTAGT. This CDR3 comprises 15 residues. The CDR3 here is CASSESGYLSYEQYF.

The V call is TRBV20-1, the J call TRBJ1-5; TCRdb returns TRBD1, unconfirmable since there is no DNA. Looked up from germline, CDR1 is DFQATT and CDR2 is SNEGSKA (reference sequence). The CDR3 has 13 residues. CDR3 in amino acids: CSAQPGSNQPQHF.

The rearrangement uses TRBV10-3 and TRBJ2-1; without DNA, the TCRdb call of TRBD1 cannot be checked. The CDR3 contains 12 residues. The germline V gene has CDR1 ENHRY and CDR2 SYGVKD. CDR3: CAISGEGDEQFF.

The rearrangement links TRBV11-2 to TRBJ2-3; the TRBD1 assignment by TCRdb is unverifiable without DNA. The CDR3 runs 15 residues. Germline assignment: CDR1 SGHAT and CDR2 FQNNGV. The CDR3 sequence is CASSPGGRSTDTQYF.

The rearrangement links TRBV12-5 to TRBJ2-5. CDR3 size: 16 residues. Germline V gene data show CDR1 as LGHNT and CDR2 as FRNRAP. CDR3 sequence reads: CASGLDPWEIQETQYF.

V usage is TRBV29-1 and J usage is TRBJ2-2; no DNA is available, so the TRBD2 call from TCRdb remains unchecked. Looked up from germline, CDR1 is SQVTM and CDR2 is ANQGSEA. There are 14 residues in the CDR3. The CDR3 protein is CSVEDGGPTGELFF.

J is TRBJ2-7 and V is TRBV3-1; the D gene TCRdb calls, TRBD1, cannot be checked with no DNA. The germline gives CDR1 LGHDT, CDR2 YNNKEL (reference sequence). The length of the CDR3 is 14 residues. CDR3 residues: CASSQRGHWYEQYF.

The gene calls are TRBV20-1 and TRBJ2-2. Germline V gene sequence: CDR1 DFQATT, CDR2 SNEGSKA (reference sequence). CDR3 length: 14 amino acids. Here the CDR3 reads CSALDLVGTGELFF.

The genes are TRBV21-1 and TRBJ2-1; lacking DNA, the TRBD1 call made by TCRdb goes unchecked. TRBV21-1 is flagged as a pseudogene. This CDR3 spans 15 amino acids. CDR3 in amino acids: CARRGGPVSYNEQFF.

The chain combines TRBV15 with TRBJ1-2. CDR1 LNHNV and CDR2 YYDKDF come from the germline V gene (reference sequence). This CDR3 is 13 amino acids long. The CDR3 region is CATSRTANYGYTF.